Following are 12 T cell receptor beta chains from one sample sequenced in a study of blood T cell repertoires in COVID-19. Sequencing used immunoSEQ multiplex PCR; TCRdb keeps in-frame clones, though not all of them. The profile shows fewer than 110,000 clones, approximately 90% of them singletons. What was sequenced was peripheral blood. These receptors came from a man aged 45-65 years with active or convalescent COVID-19.

The rearrangement uses TRBV20-1 and TRBJ1-3, with 8 bases matching TRBD1. V lost 3 bases, J lost 0 bases, and 10 bases stayed unmatched. This CDR3 is 17 amino acids long. Germline V gene sequence: CDR1 DFQATT, CDR2 SNEGSKA (reference sequence). The CDR3 reads CSASSAGGLYSGNTIYF. For the CDR3, the DNA is TGCAGTGCTAGTTCGGCAGGGGGCTTATACTCTGGAAACACCATATATTTT.

This chain joins TRBV12-3 or TRBV12-4 and TRBJ1-2, with 7 bases that match TRBD1. The CDR3 loop spans 13 amino acids. V shed 7 bases and J 8 bases; nucleotides not matched to a gene: 10. CDR3: CASTSDRDVGYTF. The CDR3 coding sequence is TGTGCCAGCACTTCTGACAGGGATGTAGGCTACACCTTC.

This chain uses TRBV24-1 with TRBJ2-7; D may be TRBD2 (6 bases). The CDR3 length is 13 residues. Per the germline V gene, CDR1 is KGHDR and CDR2 is SFDVKD. Trimming removed 3 bases at V and 3 bases at J, with 8 bases between. Written as DNA, the CDR3 is TGTGCCACCAGTGATGGGCGGGGCTACGAGCAGTACTTC. Its translation: CATSDGRGYEQYF.

This clone was seen just once. V gene TRBV2 combines with J gene TRBJ1-2, with 8 bases identical to TRBD1. The V and J ends lost 8 bases and 2 bases, in that order; junction bases with no gene match: 4. The CDR3 contains 13 residues. The germline V gene has CDR1 SNHLY and CDR2 FYNNEI. The CDR3 loop reads CASPRTGNYGYTF. DNA for the CDR3: TGTGCCAGCCCTAGGACAGGGAACTATGGCTACACCTTC.

Here the CDR3 reads CASSQDLYRVNGYTF. CDR3 in DNA: TGCGCCAGCAGCCAAGATCTATACAGGGTGAATGGCTACACCTTC. J is TRBJ1-2 and V is TRBV4-3; TRBD1 might be the D (6 bases). CDR1 LGHNA and CDR2 YSLEER come from the germline V gene. The CDR3 is 15 amino acids. V was cut by 0 bases and J by 6 bases, with 14 bases left in between.

The V gene is TRBV18, the J gene TRBJ2-7; 7 nucleotides match TRBD2. Trimming removed 2 bases from V and 4 bases from J; junction bases left unmatched: 5. The CDR3 spans 14 residues. CDR1 and CDR2 from the germline V gene are KGHSH and LQKENI. The DNA for the CDR3 is TGTGCCAGCTCACCAAGCGGGGACCTTTACGAGCAGTACTTC. Protein product: CASSPSGDLYEQYF.

The rearrangement joins TRBV9 to TRBJ1-1; D gene unclear. V was shortened by 2 bases and J by 5 bases, with 13 bases between the two germline ends. CDR1 and CDR2 (germline): SGDLS, YYNGEE. The CDR3 sequence is 14 residues long. Written as DNA, the CDR3 is TGTGCCAGCAGCGTGTCCCCGGAGGGTACTGAAGCTTTCTTT. Translated, it gives CASSVSPEGTEAFF.

J is TRBJ2-5 and V is TRBV7-2; D unresolved. The CDR3 is made up of 13 amino acids. Germline values: CDR1 SGHTA, CDR2 FQGNSA. Trimming removed 5 bases at V and 5 bases at J, with 12 bases between. The CDR3 is CASSRTRLETQYF. CDR3 sequence (DNA): TGTGCCAGCAGCCGTACTCGACTGGAGACCCAGTACTTC. The variable domain in full, with the rest retrieved from reference TRBV7-2 and TRBJ2-5, is GAGVSQSPSNKVTEKGKDVELRCDPISGHTALYWYRQSLGQGLEFLIYFQGNSAPDKSGLPSDRFSAERTGGSVSTLTIQRTQQEDSAVYLCASSRTRLETQYFGPGTRLLVL.

The chain links TRBV24-1 to TRBJ2-1; no firm D call. V was shortened by 1 base and J by 8 bases, with 20 bases between the two germline ends. This CDR3 spans 17 amino acids. The germline V gene has CDR1 KGHDR and CDR2 SFDVKD. Here the CDR3 DNA reads TGTGCCACCAGTGATTTAAAAGGTGGAGCTAAACCACATGAGCAGTTCTTC. It encodes CATSDLKGGAKPHEQFF.

The chain has TRBV4-2 and TRBJ1-2, with a weak D call TRBD1 (5 bases). CDR3 length equals 17 residues. Germline lookup yields CDR1 LGHNA and CDR2 YNFKEQ. V was cut by 0 bases and J by 4 bases, with 18 bases left in between. The CDR3 bases are TGTGCCAGCAGCCAAGAAAGAGGAGGGGTTGCCGCCTATGGCTACACCTTC. Its protein product is CASSQERGGVAAYGYTF.

CDR3 amino acids: CASTTHGGLAGVSEQYF. The CDR3 bases are TGTGCCAGCACCACCCACGGGGGTCTAGCGGGAGTATCCGAGCAGTACTTC. The chain carries TRBV7-9 and TRBJ2-7; 10 bases map to TRBD2. V trimming: 7 bases; J trimming: 6 bases; junction bases outside the gene matches: 18. The V gene's germline CDR1 is SEHNR and CDR2 FQNEAQ (reference sequence). This CDR3 has 17 residues.

The V call is TRBV3-1 (or the pseudogene TRBV3-2), the J call TRBJ1-4, with 8 bases fitting TRBD1. Trimming removed 1 base from V and 7 bases from J; junction bases left unmatched: 8. The germline V gene encodes CDR1 LGHDT and CDR2 YNNKEL (reference sequence). The CDR3 covers 16 residues. The CDR3 spells CASSQGRQGRGEKLFF. For the CDR3, the DNA is TGTGCCAGCAGCCAAGGAAGACAGGGGCGGGGTGAAAAACTGTTTTTT.